This T cell receptor beta chain was sequenced during a study of spatial heterogeneity in lung cancer. General study results and limits: In blood, ubiquitous expanded tumor TCRs appeared more at resection than follow-up.

Every TCR cDNA molecule carried a tag that served as a unique molecular identifier. MiXCR was run by TCRdb on the 5' RACE reads, yielding one entry per CDR3 protein. The sample lists around 40,000 distinct CDR3 sequences; less than 5.5% were seen once. This sample's time point: sample taken at primary tumor resection. Sequencing of whole RNA from tumor, nontumor lung or frozen PBMC involved no sorting. Trimming cost V 5 bases and J 1 base, with 15 bases left between them. Germline V lookup: CDR1 SGHNT, CDR2 YENEEA. The length of the CDR3 is 15 residues. In the case of this clonotype: Its antigen is undetermined.

The sample consisted of PBMCs, taken at surgery. The chain employs TRBV11-3 and TRBJ2-7, with D perhaps matching TRBD1 or TRBD2 (6 bases each). The source is a female donor with early-stage non-small cell lung cancer. In nucleotides, the CDR3 is TGTGCCAGCAGCCCCGGGGGCTCCCGATCCTACGAGCAGTACTTC. It translates to CASSPGGSRSYEQYF.